This T cell receptor beta chain was obtained from a study of shared clonotypes between healthy human individuals. V was cut by 4 bases and J by 4 bases, with 10 bases left in between. Looked up from germline, CDR1 is SQVTM and CDR2 is ANQGSEA. CDR3 size: 12 residues. CD8 cells regarded as naive lacked CD45RO, were positively chosen for CCR7, and omitted terminally differentiated effector memory CD45RA+ cells. For every subset, genomic DNA was evenly distributed across several immunoSEQ plates. Profiling relied on immunoSEQ multiplex PCR, and the TCRdb table lists in-frame clones only, not all of them. The profile covers over 2,000,000 clones, with roughly 95% appearing a single time and roughly 1.7% taken by the ten largest. Of note for this clone: The sample has other DNA sequences that encode this CDR3 too.

The chain joins TRBV29-1 to TRBJ1-2; D uncertain. Sample: naive CD8+ T cells from PBMCs. This sequence was found in a man younger than 35 in good health. Some clones in this sample may be carry-over from other donors' samples. The CDR3 loop is CSVAGGSYGYTF. For the CDR3, the DNA is TGCAGCGTTGCGGGCGGAAGCTATGGCTACACCTTC.